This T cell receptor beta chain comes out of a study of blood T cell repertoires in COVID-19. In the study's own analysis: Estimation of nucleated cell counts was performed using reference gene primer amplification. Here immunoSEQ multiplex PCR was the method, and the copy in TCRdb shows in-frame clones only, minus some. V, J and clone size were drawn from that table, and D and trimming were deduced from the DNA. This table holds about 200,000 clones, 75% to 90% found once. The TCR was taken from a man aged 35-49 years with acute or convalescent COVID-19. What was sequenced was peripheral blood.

CDR3 in DNA: TGCAGCGTTGACGTGGAGCAGCGGTACAATGAGCAGTTCTTC. It is translated as CSVDVEQRYNEQFF. The J gene is TRBJ2-1, the V gene TRBV29-1; D possibly corresponds to TRBD2 (5 bases). Trimming removed 3 bases from V and 4 bases from J, with 13 bases in between. CDR3 length: 14 amino acids. CDR1 and CDR2 from the germline V gene are SQVTM and ANQGSEA.